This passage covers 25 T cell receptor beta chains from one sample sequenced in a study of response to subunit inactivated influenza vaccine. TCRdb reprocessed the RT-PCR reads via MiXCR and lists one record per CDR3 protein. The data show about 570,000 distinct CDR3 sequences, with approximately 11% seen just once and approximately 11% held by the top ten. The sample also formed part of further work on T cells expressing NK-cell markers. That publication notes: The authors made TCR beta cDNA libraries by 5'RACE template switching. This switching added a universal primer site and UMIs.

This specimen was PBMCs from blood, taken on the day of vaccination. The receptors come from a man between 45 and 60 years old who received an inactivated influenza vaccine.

This CDR3 reads CASSATDRGNQPQHF. The CDR3 DNA follows: TGTGCCAGCAGCGCGACAGATCGCGGCAATCAGCCCCAGCATTTT. The chain is built from TRBV4-2 and TRBJ1-5, with D tentatively TRBD1 (5 bases). The CDR3 sequence is 15 residues long. Per germline, CDR1 LGHNA and CDR2 YNFKEQ. The V gene lost 5 bases and the J gene lost 2 bases, with 13 bases spanning the gap.

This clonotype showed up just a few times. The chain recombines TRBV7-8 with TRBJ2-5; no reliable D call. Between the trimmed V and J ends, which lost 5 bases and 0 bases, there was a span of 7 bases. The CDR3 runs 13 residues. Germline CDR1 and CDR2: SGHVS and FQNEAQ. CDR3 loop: CASSPRHQETQYF. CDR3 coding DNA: TGTGCCAGCAGCCCACGACACCAAGAGACCCAGTACTTC.

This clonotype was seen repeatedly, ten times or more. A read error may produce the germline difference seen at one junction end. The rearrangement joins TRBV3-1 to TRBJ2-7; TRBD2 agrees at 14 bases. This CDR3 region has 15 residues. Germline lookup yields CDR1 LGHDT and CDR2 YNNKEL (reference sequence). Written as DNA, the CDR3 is TGCGCCAGCAGCCAGGGACTAGCGGGAGACTACGAGCAGTACTTC. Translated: CASSQGLAGDYEQYF.

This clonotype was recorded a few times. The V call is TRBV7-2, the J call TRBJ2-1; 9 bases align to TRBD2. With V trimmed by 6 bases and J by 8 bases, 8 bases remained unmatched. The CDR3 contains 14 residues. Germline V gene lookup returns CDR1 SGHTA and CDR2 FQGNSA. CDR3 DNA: TGTGCCAGCAGAGATAGCGGGAGTTCCCATGAGCAGTTCTTC. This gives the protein CASRDSGSSHEQFF.

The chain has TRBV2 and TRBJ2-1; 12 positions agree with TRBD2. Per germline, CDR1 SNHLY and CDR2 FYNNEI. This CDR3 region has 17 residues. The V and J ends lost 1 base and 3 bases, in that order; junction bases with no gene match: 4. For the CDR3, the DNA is TGTGCCAGCAGTGAAGATCAACTAGCGGGAGGCTACAATGAGCAGTTCTTC. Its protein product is CASSEDQLAGGYNEQFF.

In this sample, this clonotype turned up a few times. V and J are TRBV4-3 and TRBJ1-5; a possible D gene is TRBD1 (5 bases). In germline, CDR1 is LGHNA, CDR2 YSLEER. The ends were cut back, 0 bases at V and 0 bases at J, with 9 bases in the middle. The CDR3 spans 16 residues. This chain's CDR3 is CASSQDLGDSNQPQHF. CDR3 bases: TGCGCCAGCAGCCAAGATTTAGGGGATAGCAATCAGCCCCAGCATTTT.

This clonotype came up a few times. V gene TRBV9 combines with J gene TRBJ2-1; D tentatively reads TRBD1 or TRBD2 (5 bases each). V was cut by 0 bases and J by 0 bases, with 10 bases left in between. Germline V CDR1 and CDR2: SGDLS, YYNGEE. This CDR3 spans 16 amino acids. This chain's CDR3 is CASSVGQGVSYNEQFF. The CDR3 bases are TGTGCCAGCAGCGTAGGGCAGGGAGTCTCCTACAATGAGCAGTTCTTC.

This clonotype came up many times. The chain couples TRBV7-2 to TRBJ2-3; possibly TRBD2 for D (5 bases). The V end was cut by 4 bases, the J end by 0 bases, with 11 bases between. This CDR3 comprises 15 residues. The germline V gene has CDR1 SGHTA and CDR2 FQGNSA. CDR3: CASSWSSASTDTQYF. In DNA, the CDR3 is TGTGCCAGCAGCTGGAGTAGCGCTAGCACAGATACGCAGTATTTT.

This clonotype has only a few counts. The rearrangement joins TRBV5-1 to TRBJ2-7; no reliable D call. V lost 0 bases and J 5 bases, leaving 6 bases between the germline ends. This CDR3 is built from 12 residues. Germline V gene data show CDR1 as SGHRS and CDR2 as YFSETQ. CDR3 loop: CASSLGKDEQYF. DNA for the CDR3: TGCGCCAGCAGCTTGGGAAAGGACGAGCAGTACTTC.

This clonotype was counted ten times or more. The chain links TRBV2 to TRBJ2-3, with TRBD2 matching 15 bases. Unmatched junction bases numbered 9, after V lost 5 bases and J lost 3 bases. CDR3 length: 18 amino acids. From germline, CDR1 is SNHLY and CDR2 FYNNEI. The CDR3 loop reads CASSPRGLAGGPTDTQYF. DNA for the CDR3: TGTGCCAGCAGTCCGAGAGGACTAGCGGGGGGGCCAACAGATACGCAGTATTTT.

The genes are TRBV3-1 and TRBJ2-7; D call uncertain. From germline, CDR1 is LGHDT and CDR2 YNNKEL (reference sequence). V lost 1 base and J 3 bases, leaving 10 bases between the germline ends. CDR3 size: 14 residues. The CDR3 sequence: CASSQVTGSYEQYF. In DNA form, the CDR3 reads TGTGCCAGCAGCCAAGTTACCGGCAGCTACGAGCAGTACTTC.

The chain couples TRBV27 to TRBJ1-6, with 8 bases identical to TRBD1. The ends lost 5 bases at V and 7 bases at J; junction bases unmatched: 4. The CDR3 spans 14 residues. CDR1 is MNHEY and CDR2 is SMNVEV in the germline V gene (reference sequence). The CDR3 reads CASSKYRGNSPLHF. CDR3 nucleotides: TGTGCCAGCAGTAAATACAGGGGGAATTCACCCCTCCACTTT.

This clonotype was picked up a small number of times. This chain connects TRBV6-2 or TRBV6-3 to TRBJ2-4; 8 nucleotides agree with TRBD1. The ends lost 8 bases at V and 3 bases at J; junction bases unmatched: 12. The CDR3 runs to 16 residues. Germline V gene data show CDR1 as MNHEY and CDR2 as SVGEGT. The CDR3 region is CASSPQGALGKNIQYF. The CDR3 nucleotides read TGTGCCAGCTCCCCCCAGGGGGCTCTCGGCAAAAACATTCAGTACTTC.

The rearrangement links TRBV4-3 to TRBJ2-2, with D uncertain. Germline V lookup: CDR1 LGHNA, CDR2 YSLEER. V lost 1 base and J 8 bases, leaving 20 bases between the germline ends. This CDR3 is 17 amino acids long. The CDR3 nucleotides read TGCGCCAGCAGCCAAGGAGGATGGGGTTCTGGTTCGGGGGAGCTGTTTTTT. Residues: CASSQGGWGSGSGELFF.

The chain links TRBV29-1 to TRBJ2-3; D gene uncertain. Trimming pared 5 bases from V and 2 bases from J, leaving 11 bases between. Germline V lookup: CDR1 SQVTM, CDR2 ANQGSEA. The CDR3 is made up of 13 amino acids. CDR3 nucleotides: TGCAGCGTTCTCGGGCGGTACACAGATACGCAGTATTTT. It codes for CSVLGRYTDTQYF.

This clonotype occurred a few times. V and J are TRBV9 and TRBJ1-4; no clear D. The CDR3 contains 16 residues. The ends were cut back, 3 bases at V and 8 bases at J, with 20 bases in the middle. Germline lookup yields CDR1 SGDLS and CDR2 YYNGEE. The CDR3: CASSAQFRLIGEKLFF. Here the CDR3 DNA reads TGTGCCAGCAGCGCGCAGTTCCGACTCATCGGGGAAAAACTGTTTTTT.

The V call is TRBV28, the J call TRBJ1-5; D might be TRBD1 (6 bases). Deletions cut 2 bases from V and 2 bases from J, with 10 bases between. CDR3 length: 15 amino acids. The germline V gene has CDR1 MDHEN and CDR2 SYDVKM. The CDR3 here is CASSLQGMGNQPQHF. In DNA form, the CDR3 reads TGTGCCAGCAGTTTACAGGGGATGGGCAATCAGCCCCAGCATTTT. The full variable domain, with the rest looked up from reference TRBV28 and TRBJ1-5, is DVKVTQSSRYLVKRTGEKVFLECVQDMDHENMFWYRQDPGLGLRLIYFSYDVKMKEKGDIPEGYSVSREKKERFSLILESASTNQTSMYLCASSLQGMGNQPQHFGDGTRLSIL.

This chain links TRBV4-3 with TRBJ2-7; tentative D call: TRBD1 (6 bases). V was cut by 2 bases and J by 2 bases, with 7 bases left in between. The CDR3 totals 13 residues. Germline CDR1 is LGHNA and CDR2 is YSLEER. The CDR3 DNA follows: TGCGCCAGCAGCCAATGGACAGCCTACGAGCAGTACTTC. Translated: CASSQWTAYEQYF.

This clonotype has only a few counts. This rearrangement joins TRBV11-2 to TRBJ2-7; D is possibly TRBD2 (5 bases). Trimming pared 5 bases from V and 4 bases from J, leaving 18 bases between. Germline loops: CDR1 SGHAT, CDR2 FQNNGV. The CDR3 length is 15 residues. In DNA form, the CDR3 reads TGTGCCAGCAGCAAAGGACTGATTATGCCTTACGAGCAGTACTTC. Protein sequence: CASSKGLIMPYEQYF.

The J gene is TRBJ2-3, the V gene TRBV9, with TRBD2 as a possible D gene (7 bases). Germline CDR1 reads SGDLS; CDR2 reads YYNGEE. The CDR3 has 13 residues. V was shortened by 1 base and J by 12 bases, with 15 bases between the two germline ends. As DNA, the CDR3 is TGTGCCAGCAGCGTAACGTTTGGCGGGGGCCAGTATTTT. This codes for CASSVTFGGGQYF. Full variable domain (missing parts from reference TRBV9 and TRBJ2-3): DSGVTQTPKHLITATGQRVTLRCSPRSGDLSVYWYQQSLDQGLQFLIQYYNGEERAKGNILERFSAQQFPDLHSELNLSSLELGDSALYFCASSVTFGGGQYFGPGTRLTVL.

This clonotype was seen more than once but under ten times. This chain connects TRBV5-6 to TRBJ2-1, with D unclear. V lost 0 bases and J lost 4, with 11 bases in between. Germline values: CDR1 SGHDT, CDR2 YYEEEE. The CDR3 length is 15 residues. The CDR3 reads CASSLGSPSYNEQFF. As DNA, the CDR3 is TGTGCCAGCAGCTTGGGCAGTCCTTCTTACAATGAGCAGTTCTTC.

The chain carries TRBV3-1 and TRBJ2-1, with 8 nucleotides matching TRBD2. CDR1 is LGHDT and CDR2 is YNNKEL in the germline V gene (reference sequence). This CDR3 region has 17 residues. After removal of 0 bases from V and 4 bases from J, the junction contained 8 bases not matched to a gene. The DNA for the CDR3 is TGTGCCAGCAGCCAAGAGCCCCTAGCGGGCGGATACAATGAGCAGTTCTTC. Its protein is CASSQEPLAGGYNEQFF.

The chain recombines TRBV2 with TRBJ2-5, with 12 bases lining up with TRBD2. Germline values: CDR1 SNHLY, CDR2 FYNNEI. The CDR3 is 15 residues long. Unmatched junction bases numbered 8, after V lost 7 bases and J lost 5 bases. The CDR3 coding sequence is TGTGCCAGCACCCAACTAGCGGGAGGTGGTGAGACCCAGTACTTC. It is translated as CASTQLAGGGETQYF.

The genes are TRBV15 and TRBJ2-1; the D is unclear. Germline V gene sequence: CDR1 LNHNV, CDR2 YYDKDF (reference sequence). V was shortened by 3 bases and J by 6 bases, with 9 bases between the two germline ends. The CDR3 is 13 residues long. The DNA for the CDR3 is TGTGCCACCAGCAGGTACAGCGTCAATGAGCAGTTCTTC. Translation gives CATSRYSVNEQFF.

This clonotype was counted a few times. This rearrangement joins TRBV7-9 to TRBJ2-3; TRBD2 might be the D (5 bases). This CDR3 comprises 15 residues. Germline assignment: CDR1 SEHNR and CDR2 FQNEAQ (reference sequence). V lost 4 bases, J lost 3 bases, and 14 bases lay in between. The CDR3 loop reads CASSYDGMVTDTQYF. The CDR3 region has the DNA TGTGCCAGCAGCTACGACGGGATGGTGACAGATACGCAGTATTTT.